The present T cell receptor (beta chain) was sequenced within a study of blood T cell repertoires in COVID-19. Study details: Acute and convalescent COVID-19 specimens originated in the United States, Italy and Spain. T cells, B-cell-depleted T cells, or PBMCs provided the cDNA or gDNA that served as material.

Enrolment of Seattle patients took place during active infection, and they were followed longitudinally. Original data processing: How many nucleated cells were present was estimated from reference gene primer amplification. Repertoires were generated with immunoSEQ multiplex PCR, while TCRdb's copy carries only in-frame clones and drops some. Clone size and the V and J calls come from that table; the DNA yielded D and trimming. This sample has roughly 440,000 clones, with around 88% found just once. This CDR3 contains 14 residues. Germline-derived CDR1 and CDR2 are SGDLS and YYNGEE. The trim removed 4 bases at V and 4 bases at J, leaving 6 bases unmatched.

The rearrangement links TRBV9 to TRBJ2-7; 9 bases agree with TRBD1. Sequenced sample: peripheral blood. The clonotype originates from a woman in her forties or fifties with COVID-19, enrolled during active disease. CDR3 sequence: CASSPGTGSYEQYF. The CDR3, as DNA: TGTGCCAGCAGCCCGGGGACAGGGAGTTACGAGCAGTACTTC.